Below, 15 T cell receptor beta chains from the same sample are listed, as sequenced in a study of cytotoxic CD8 clonotypes in ibrutinib-treated CLL. Only in-frame clones appear in the TCRdb table, and some are missing; sequencing was by immunoSEQ multiplex PCR. The profile covers about 160,000 clones, with roughly 86% appearing a single time and approximately 2% taken by the ten largest. The sample consisted of PBMCs, taken after 12 months of ibrutinib treatment. The source of these receptors is a human donor with chronic lymphocytic leukemia.

This sequence joins TRBV28 and TRBJ2-7; TRBD1 agrees at 8 bases. CDR3 length: 15 residues. Germline CDR1 reads MDHEN; CDR2 reads SYDVKM. V trimming: 5 bases; J trimming: 2 bases; junction bases outside the gene matches: 8. The CDR3 here is CASSTSGTGAYEQYF. The CDR3 DNA is TGTGCCAGCAGTACTTCCGGGACAGGAGCCTACGAGCAGTACTTC.

The J gene is TRBJ1-2, the V gene TRBV2; perhaps TRBD1 as D (6 bases). This CDR3 has 14 amino acids. V was trimmed by 3 bases and J by 4 bases, leaving 12 bases between them. Looked up from germline, CDR1 is SNHLY and CDR2 is FYNNEI. The CDR3 region is CASSDRGPTYGYTF. CDR3 DNA sequence: TGTGCCAGCAGTGACAGGGGCCCTACCTATGGCTACACCTTC.

The rearrangement joins TRBV9 to TRBJ2-5; 9 bases are a match to TRBD1. Germline assignment: CDR1 SGDLS and CDR2 YYNGEE. The CDR3 loop spans 14 amino acids. Trimming took 4 bases from V and 4 from J; bases not matched to a gene: 5. The CDR3 protein is CASSLTGGRETQYF. The CDR3 DNA sequence: TGTGCCAGCAGCTTAACAGGGGGCCGAGAGACCCAGTACTTC.

This clone was seen just once. The CDR3: CASSPRGVAGEQFF. CDR3 DNA sequence: TGTGCCAGCAGCCCGCGCGGAGTAGCCGGTGAGCAGTTCTTC. This chain connects TRBV7-2 to TRBJ2-1; D uncertain. The CDR3 has 14 amino acids. The V gene lost 5 bases and the J gene lost 9 bases, with 17 bases spanning the gap. Germline V gives CDR1 SGHTA, CDR2 FQGNSA.

The chain recombines TRBV11-2 with TRBJ2-1; 9 bases align to TRBD2. Germline V gene sequence: CDR1 SGHAT, CDR2 FQNNGV. The CDR3 spans 16 residues. Trimming took 1 base from V and 5 from J; bases not matched to a gene: 6. This CDR3 is CASSLGRGGRHNEQFF. The CDR3 bases are TGTGCCAGCAGCTTAGGGCGGGGGGGCCGTCACAATGAGCAGTTCTTC.

The rearrangement uses TRBV5-1 and TRBJ2-2; 10 positions match TRBD1. The germline CDR1 and CDR2 sequences are SGHRS and YFSETQ. This CDR3 has 14 amino acids. Germline trimming cut 6 bases from V and 3 bases from J; bases unmatched to any gene: 2. This CDR3 is CASNGQGDTGELFF. The CDR3 bases are TGCGCCAGCAACGGACAGGGGGACACCGGGGAGCTGTTTTTT.

This clone is a singleton in its sample. The chain is built from TRBV28 and TRBJ1-2; 7 bases map to TRBD1. Germline CDR1 MDHEN, CDR2 SYDVKM. The V gene end was trimmed by 5 bases and the J gene end by 2 bases; junction bases not matched to a gene: 2. The CDR3 is 13 residues long. For the CDR3, the DNA is TGTGCCAGCAGTGAGACAGGGAACTATGGCTACACCTTC. Translation gives CASSETGNYGYTF.

The chain joins TRBV9 to TRBJ2-3; the D call may be TRBD1 or TRBD2 (5 bases each). Germline CDR1 SGDLS, CDR2 YYNGEE. CDR3 size: 15 residues. Trimming shortened V by 3 bases and J by 1 base, and 12 bases separated the two germline ends. The CDR3 protein is CASSASGTGTDTQYF. CDR3 in DNA: TGTGCCAGCAGCGCATCCGGGACGGGCACAGATACGCAGTATTTT.

The chain has TRBV7-2 and TRBJ1-2; weak D call: TRBD1 (5 bases). Trimming took off 1 base at V and 8 bases at J, with 20 bases between the two ends. Germline V lookup: CDR1 SGHTA, CDR2 FQGNSA. There are 16 residues in the CDR3. CDR3 residues: CASSLGRAGQWRGYTF. CDR3 DNA: TGTGCCAGCAGCTTAGGCCGCGCAGGGCAGTGGCGGGGCTACACCTTC. The full variable domain, completed using reference TRBV7-2 and TRBJ1-2, is GAGVSQSPSNKVTEKGKDVELRCDPISGHTALYWYRQSLGQGLEFLIYFQGNSAPDKSGLPSDRFSAERTGGSVSTLTIQRTQQEDSAVYLCASSLGRAGQWRGYTFGSGTRLTVV.

The chain carries TRBV19 and TRBJ2-1; 7 bases line up with TRBD2. The V and J ends lost 5 bases and 0 bases, in that order; junction bases with no gene match: 7. The CDR3 is 16 amino acids. CDR1 is LNHDA, CDR2 SQIVND, per germline (reference sequence). The CDR3 protein is CASSSTGRSSYNEQFF. The CDR3 nucleotides are TGTGCCAGTAGTTCTACCGGGAGGAGCTCCTACAATGAGCAGTTCTTC.

The chain recombines TRBV6-6 with TRBJ1-1; maybe TRBD1 (6 bases). The germline V gene encodes CDR1 MNHNY and CDR2 SVGAGI (reference sequence). V lost 7 bases and J 7 bases, leaving 19 bases between the germline ends. The CDR3 covers 14 residues. CDR3 loop: CASITTDSFFEAFF. DNA of the CDR3: TGTGCCAGCATTACTACGGACAGTTTCTTTGAAGCTTTCTTT.

The chain employs TRBV13 and TRBJ2-5; D gene ambiguous. Deletions cut 6 bases from V and 0 bases from J, with 14 bases between. Germline loops: CDR1 PRHDT, CDR2 FYEKMQ (reference sequence). The CDR3 is 15 residues long. The CDR3 sequence is CASRSALVNQETQYF. As DNA, the CDR3 is TGTGCCAGCAGGTCAGCCCTAGTAAACCAAGAGACCCAGTACTTC.

This clone was detected a few times. CDR3 sequence: CASGTGGGNTIYF. The CDR3 nucleotides read TGTGCCTCCGGGACAGGGGGTGGAAACACCATATATTTT. This chain links TRBV30 with TRBJ1-3; 11 bases are a match to TRBD1. The CDR3 runs 13 residues. CDR1 and CDR2 from the germline V gene are GTSNPN and SVGIG (reference sequence). The trim removed 7 bases at V and 3 bases at J, leaving 2 bases unmatched.

This CDR3 is CASSLDRVPGRGYTF. Written as DNA, the CDR3 is TGCGCCAGCAGCTTGGATCGGGTCCCAGGGCGGGGCTACACCTTC. The V and J genes are TRBV5-1 and TRBJ1-2; D might be TRBD1 (5 bases). This CDR3 comprises 15 residues. The V gene lost 0 bases and the J gene lost 8 bases, with 17 bases spanning the gap. Germline values: CDR1 SGHRS, CDR2 YFSETQ.

This clone was counted between two and nine times. The rearrangement joins TRBV28 to TRBJ1-1; D unclear. This CDR3 has 12 residues. Germline CDR1 is MDHEN and CDR2 is SYDVKM. Trimming took 7 bases from V and 5 from J, leaving 11 bases between them. The CDR3 nucleotides are TGTGCCAGCACCCTGACCGAAACTGAAGCTTTCTTT. Amino acid sequence: CASTLTETEAFF.